These 30 T cell receptor beta chains were sequenced from one sample in a study of cytomegalovirus exposure and HLA in healthy donors. PCR primers comprised 60 Vbeta and 13 Jbeta primers. Some clones are missing from TCRdb's copy, which holds only in-frame ones; the method was immunoSEQ multiplex PCR. The sample includes about 190,000 clones, approximately 86% of them seen just once. Sequencing used PBMCs. These receptors all stem from a boy aged 2-15 years in good health and CMV-seronegative.

The rearrangement links TRBV5-4 to TRBJ2-7; 7 nucleotides agree with TRBD2. The CDR3 loop spans 14 amino acids. Unmatched junction bases numbered 10, after V lost 4 bases and J lost 6 bases. In germline, CDR1 is SGHNT, CDR2 YYREEE (reference sequence). CDR3 region: CASSLEREGSEQYF. In nucleotides, the CDR3 is TGTGCCAGCAGCCTGGAGAGGGAGGGCTCCGAGCAGTACTTC.

CDR3 coding DNA: TGCGCCAGCAGCTTGTTGGGACGGACAGGGGGAGAAGCTTTCTTT. Protein: CASSLLGRTGGEAFF. The V and J genes are TRBV5-1 and TRBJ1-1; 10 nucleotides align to TRBD1. Germline V gives CDR1 SGHRS, CDR2 YFSETQ. The CDR3 sequence is 15 residues long. The J segment lost 8 bases and the V segment lost 1 base, leaving 8 bases of the junction unmatched.

The V and J genes are TRBV7-6 and TRBJ2-2, with unresolved D. CDR1 and CDR2 from the germline V gene are SGHVS and FNYEAQ. CDR3 length: 14 amino acids. Trimming took off 5 bases at V and 1 base at J, with 8 bases between the two ends. CDR3 bases: TGTGCCAGCAGCCCCGACTGGAACACCGGGGAGCTGTTTTTT. Protein: CASSPDWNTGELFF. Based on the CDR3 plus reference TRBV7-6 and TRBJ2-2, the full variable domain is GAGVSQSPRYKVTKRGQDVALRCDPISGHVSLYWYRQALGQGPEFLTYFNYEAQQDKSGLPNDRFSAERPEGSISTLTIQRTEQRDSAMYRCASSPDWNTGELFFGEGSRLTVL.

In DNA, the CDR3 is TGTGCCAGCAGCTCGACCTCGGGGGGAAGAGGAGAGACCCAGTACTTC. Translated: CASSSTSGGRGETQYF. V is TRBV5-4 and J is TRBJ2-5; 7 bases are shared with TRBD2. Trimming cost V 3 bases and J 4 bases; bases outside gene matches: 12. This CDR3 has 16 amino acids. Germline CDR1 reads SGHNT; CDR2 reads YYREEE (reference sequence).

The chain couples TRBV28 to TRBJ1-2, with a possible D match to TRBD1 (5 bases). Per germline, CDR1 MDHEN and CDR2 SYDVKM. Trimming cost V 2 bases and J 4 bases, with 14 bases left between them. CDR3 length: 15 amino acids. The CDR3 region is CASSLRIPQGYGYTF. Here the CDR3 DNA reads TGTGCCAGCAGTTTAAGGATCCCCCAGGGCTATGGCTACACCTTC.

The genes are TRBV18 and TRBJ2-7; 9 nucleotides line up with TRBD1. J lost 2 bases, V lost 3 bases, and 2 bases had no gene match. Germline V gives CDR1 KGHSH, CDR2 LQKENI. The CDR3 contains 14 residues. DNA of the CDR3: TGTGCCAGCTCACCGACAGGGGGTCCCTACGAGCAGTACTTC. It yields the protein CASSPTGGPYEQYF. The variable domain in full, with the rest retrieved from reference TRBV18 and TRBJ2-7, is NAGVMQNPRHLVRRRGQEARLRCSPMKGHSHVYWYRQLPEEGLKFMVYLQKENIIDESGMPKERFSAEFPKEGPSILRIQQVVRGDSAAYFCASSPTGGPYEQYFGPGTRLTVT.

The chain carries TRBV6-1 and TRBJ2-1, with 14 bases fitting TRBD2. V dropped 7 bases and J dropped 10; count of bases not matched to a gene: 3. This CDR3 comprises 13 residues. Germline assignment: CDR1 MNHNS and CDR2 SASEGT. CDR3 protein: CASKGLAGAEQFF. DNA for the CDR3: TGTGCCAGCAAGGGACTAGCGGGAGCCGAGCAGTTCTTC.

The V gene is TRBV7-9, the J gene TRBJ1-1; 10 bases line up with TRBD1. The CDR3 extends over 16 amino acids. Germline V lookup: CDR1 SEHNR, CDR2 FQNEAQ (reference sequence). V trimming: 5 bases; J trimming: 5 bases; junction bases outside the gene matches: 11. The CDR3 sequence: CASSPWRQGARTEAFF. DNA for the CDR3: TGTGCCAGCAGCCCATGGCGACAGGGGGCGAGGACTGAAGCTTTCTTT.

The chain links TRBV28 to TRBJ1-2; no definite D call. Germline-derived CDR1 and CDR2 are MDHEN and SYDVKM. V dropped 6 bases and J dropped 2 bases, with 7 bases sitting between them. The CDR3 sequence is 12 residues long. This CDR3 reads CASSARNYGYTF. The CDR3 DNA follows: TGTGCCAGCAGCGCGAGAAACTATGGCTACACCTTC.

The chain links TRBV27 to TRBJ1-2; D gene uncertain. This CDR3 region has 16 residues. CDR1 and CDR2 (germline): MNHEY, SMNVEV (reference sequence). Trimming left V 5 bases short and J 4 bases short, with 20 bases between. The CDR3 reads CASSPDRGNWGYGYTF. CDR3 DNA sequence: TGTGCCAGCAGTCCCGACCGAGGGAATTGGGGCTATGGCTACACCTTC.

CDR3 sequence: CASLQGENTEAFF. CDR3 DNA: TGTGCCAGCCTACAGGGCGAGAACACTGAAGCTTTCTTT. The chain employs TRBV2 and TRBJ1-1, with a possible D match to TRBD1 (6 bases). The V gene lost 8 bases and the J gene lost 1 base, with 11 bases spanning the gap. CDR1 SNHLY and CDR2 FYNNEI come from the germline V gene. This CDR3 region has 13 residues.

The V call is TRBV27, the J call TRBJ1-2; 9 bases line up with TRBD1. This CDR3 is 14 amino acids long. Trimming cost V 5 bases and J 4 bases; bases outside gene matches: 5. Germline assignment: CDR1 MNHEY and CDR2 SMNVEV (reference sequence). CDR3 nucleotide sequence: TGTGCCAGCAGTGAGACAGGGGGAGTCTATGGCTACACCTTC. Translation gives CASSETGGVYGYTF.

This sequence joins TRBV6-1 and TRBJ2-5, with 8 bases lining up with TRBD2. Judging by the DNA end, TRBJ2-7 fits better; the J call may be wrong. The CDR3 has 13 residues. Germline V gives CDR1 MNHNS, CDR2 SASEGT. Written as DNA, the CDR3 is TGTGCCAGCAGGCGGGGGGATCCCAACGAGCAGTACTTC. Translation gives CASRRGDPNEQYF.

This chain joins TRBV9 and TRBJ2-1; 9 nucleotides match TRBD2. This CDR3 has 17 residues. The V gene's germline CDR1 is SGDLS and CDR2 YYNGEE. J gave up 4 bases and V 0 bases, and 8 bases lay outside the gene matches. The chain's CDR3 is CASSVDVGSGSYNEQFF. Written as DNA, the CDR3 is TGTGCCAGCAGCGTAGACGTCGGTAGCGGGAGTTACAATGAGCAGTTCTTC.

The chain is built from TRBV6-5 and TRBJ2-3; D is unresolved. The CDR3 runs 16 residues. Trimming left V 0 bases short and J 0 bases short, with 10 bases between. Germline V lookup: CDR1 MNHEY, CDR2 SVGAGI. The CDR3 DNA reads TGTGCCAGCAGTTACTCGAGGATTACTAGCACAGATACGCAGTATTTT. It encodes CASSYSRITSTDTQYF.

The chain recombines TRBV4-1 with TRBJ2-2, with 8 positions matching TRBD2. Germline CDR1 reads MGHRA; CDR2 reads YSYEKL. The V segment lost 1 base and the J segment 8 bases; nucleotides outside the gene matches: 9. The CDR3 length is 16 residues. CDR3 DNA: TGCGCCAGCAGCCAAGTTCCGGGGGGGGTTTCAGGGGAGCTGTTTTTT. Its protein is CASSQVPGGVSGELFF.

The rearrangement links TRBV27 to TRBJ1-2; 11 bases are shared with TRBD1. CDR3 length: 13 residues. Germline V gene sequence: CDR1 MNHEY, CDR2 SMNVEV (reference sequence). V lost 5 bases and J lost 5; bases outside the gene matches: 1. DNA of the CDR3: TGTGCCAGCAGTAGGGACAGGGGGTATGGCTACACCTTC. As protein: CASSRDRGYGYTF.

This chain joins TRBV19 and TRBJ1-5, with 10 positions matching TRBD1. The ends lost 7 bases at V and 9 bases at J; junction bases unmatched: 9. The CDR3 has 14 amino acids. CDR1 and CDR2 (germline): LNHDA, SQIVND (reference sequence). The CDR3 is CASTMGQGLWPQHF. DNA for the CDR3: TGTGCCAGTACTATGGGACAGGGGCTGTGGCCCCAGCATTTT.

The table lists this clone with a few counts. The rearrangement links TRBV7-9 to TRBJ2-5; tentative D call: TRBD2 (7 bases). Germline lookup yields CDR1 SEHNR and CDR2 FQNEAQ (reference sequence). V shed 7 bases and J shed 5 bases, with 29 bases lying between them. The CDR3 is made up of 18 amino acids. Here the CDR3 DNA reads TGTGCCAGCACCACACCTCCCGGGGGGCAGGGAGAGAGTGAGACCCAGTACTTC. Residues: CASTTPPGGQGESETQYF.

V usage is TRBV6-5 and J usage is TRBJ2-6, with D uncertain. The germline CDR1 and CDR2 sequences are MNHEY and SVGAGI. V was cut by 2 bases and J by 2 bases, with 7 bases left in between. The CDR3 consists of 15 residues. In DNA, the CDR3 is TGTGCCAGCAGTTACGAAAGCCCTGGGGCCAACGTCCTGACTTTC. Translating gives CASSYESPGANVLTF.

The chain joins TRBV6-5 to TRBJ1-2; D is ambiguous. This CDR3 spans 13 amino acids. V lost 5 bases and J lost 8, with 15 bases in between. Germline V lookup: CDR1 MNHEY, CDR2 SVGAGI. The CDR3 spells CASSESEARGYTF. The CDR3 region has the DNA TGTGCCAGCAGTGAATCTGAAGCTAGAGGCTACACCTTC.

This clone came up once. The chain is built from TRBV27 and TRBJ2-5; TRBD2 matches at 9 bases. This CDR3 is built from 16 residues. The V gene's germline CDR1 is MNHEY and CDR2 SMNVEV (reference sequence). Germline trimming cut 4 bases from V and 4 bases from J; bases unmatched to any gene: 10. CDR3 sequence (DNA): TGTGCCAGCAGTTCGGTGCGGGGGGGCTTGCGAGAGACCCAGTACTTC. Its protein product is CASSSVRGGLRETQYF.

The genes are TRBV19 and TRBJ1-6; D is unresolved. This CDR3 is 15 amino acids long. Deletions cut 3 bases from V and 6 bases from J, with 12 bases between. In germline, CDR1 is LNHDA, CDR2 SQIVND (reference sequence). CDR3 residues: CASSIASGFNSPLHF. The CDR3 DNA is TGTGCCAGTAGTATCGCGTCGGGGTTTAATTCACCCCTCCACTTT.

This chain uses TRBV21-1 with TRBJ1-2. TRBV21-1 is noted as a pseudogene. The CDR3 has 16 amino acids. In nucleotides, the CDR3 is TGTGCCAGCAGCACTAAGTCCGGGACTCCTGGCTATGGCTACACCTTC. Its protein product is CASSTKSGTPGYGYTF.

The sample holds one count of this clone. The chain uses TRBV19 and TRBJ2-7; D uncertain. This CDR3 is built from 14 residues. V gave up 3 bases and J gave up 7 bases, with 16 bases separating them. CDR1 and CDR2 from the germline V gene are LNHDA and SQIVND (reference sequence). The CDR3 protein is CASSMRRPPWEQYF. The CDR3 DNA reads TGTGCCAGTAGTATGCGGAGACCACCTTGGGAGCAGTACTTC.

The chain combines TRBV19 with TRBJ1-1, with D unresolved. This CDR3 is built from 14 residues. The V gene lost 9 bases and the J gene lost 0 bases, with 14 bases spanning the gap. Germline CDR1 is LNHDA and CDR2 is SQIVND (reference sequence). The CDR3 sequence is CASEQFFMNTEAFF. CDR3 DNA: TGTGCCAGCGAACAGTTTTTTATGAACACTGAAGCTTTCTTT.

The V and J genes are TRBV28 and TRBJ1-5; TRBD1 agrees at 7 bases. Trimming cost V 7 bases and J 3 bases; bases outside gene matches: 6. Germline values: CDR1 MDHEN, CDR2 SYDVKM. The CDR3 loop spans 14 amino acids. CDR3 loop: CASKTGNDNQPQHF. CDR3 bases: TGTGCCAGCAAGACAGGGAACGACAATCAGCCCCAGCATTTT.

This clone was seen a handful of times. The gene calls are TRBV27 and TRBJ1-1; D call uncertain. The CDR3 loop spans 17 amino acids. V lost 3 bases and J 1 base, leaving 18 bases between the germline ends. Germline-derived CDR1 and CDR2 are MNHEY and SMNVEV (reference sequence). Here the CDR3 DNA reads TGTGCCAGCAGTTTTAAGTGGGCTGAAGAGCCGAACACTGAAGCTTTCTTT. Residues: CASSFKWAEEPNTEAFF.

The rearrangement joins TRBV4-1 to TRBJ2-7, with D possibly matching TRBD1 (5 bases). Germline CDR1 MGHRA, CDR2 YSYEKL. The CDR3 is 17 amino acids. Trimming took off 1 base at V and 0 bases at J, with 16 bases between the two ends. The CDR3 coding sequence is TGCGCCAGCAGCCAAGTTTTAACGGACATGGACTCCTACGAGCAGTACTTC. Its translation: CASSQVLTDMDSYEQYF.

The chain uses TRBV7-9 and TRBJ2-2; D gene uncertain. The germline gives CDR1 SEHNR, CDR2 FQNEAQ (reference sequence). The V end was cut by 0 bases, the J end by 7 bases, with 3 bases between. The CDR3 is 12 residues long. DNA for the CDR3: TGTGCCAGCAGCTTAGCCGGCGGGGAGCTGTTTTTT. It specifies CASSLAGGELFF.